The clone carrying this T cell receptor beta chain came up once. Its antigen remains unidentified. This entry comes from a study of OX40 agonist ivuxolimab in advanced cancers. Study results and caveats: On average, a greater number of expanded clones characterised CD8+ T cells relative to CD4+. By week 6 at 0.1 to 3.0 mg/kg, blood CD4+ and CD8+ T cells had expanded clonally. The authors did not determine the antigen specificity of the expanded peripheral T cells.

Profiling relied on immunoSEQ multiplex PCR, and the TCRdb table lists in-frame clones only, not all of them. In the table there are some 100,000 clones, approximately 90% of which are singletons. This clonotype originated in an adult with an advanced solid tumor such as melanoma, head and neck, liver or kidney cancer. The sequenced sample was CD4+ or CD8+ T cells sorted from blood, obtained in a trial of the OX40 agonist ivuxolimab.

For the CDR3, the DNA is TGTGCCACACAGGGGATAGAGACGGACACTAGCACAGATACGCAGTATTTT. Translation gives CATQGIETDTSTDTQYF. The chain carries TRBV6-4 and TRBJ2-3; 7 positions agree with TRBD1. Germline V lookup: CDR1 MRHNA, CDR2 SNTAGT. Unmatched junction bases numbered 16, after V lost 10 bases and J lost 0 bases. CDR3 length equals 17 residues.